Listed below are T cell receptor beta chains from one sample, sequenced in a study of OX40 agonist ivuxolimab in advanced cancers. Some clones are missing from TCRdb's copy, which holds only in-frame ones; the method was immunoSEQ multiplex PCR. The profile shows about 77,000 clones, 65% to 85% of them singletons. The sequencing here drew on CD4+ or CD8+ T cells sorted from blood, taken in a trial of the OX40 agonist ivuxolimab. These receptor sequences come from an adult with an advanced solid tumor such as melanoma, head and neck, liver or kidney cancer. The CDR3 runs from the conserved cysteine through the conserved F or W. Fields, in order: J gene, V gene, CDR3 protein.

J gene: NA; V gene: TRBV4-1; CDR3 protein: CASSRQGLIISGNTIYF
J gene: TRBJ2-5; V gene: TRBV5-1; CDR3 protein: CASSEGQGTETQYF
J gene: TRBJ2-5; V gene: TRBV19; CDR3 protein: CASSALQETQYF
J gene: TRBJ1-5; V gene: TRBV7-2; CDR3 protein: CASSSTGNQPQHF
J gene: TRBJ2-7; V gene: TRBV5-3; CDR3 protein: CASILDLNYEQYF
J gene: TRBJ1-1; V gene: TRBV9; CDR3 protein: CASSVRDRNTEAFF
J gene: TRBJ2-5; V gene: TRBV5-1; CDR3 protein: CASSTEGETQYF
J gene: TRBJ2-1; V gene: TRBV7-2; CDR3 protein: CASSLNRQGSGNEQFF
J gene: TRBJ2-5; V gene: TRBV4-2; CDR3 protein: CASTPEETQYF
J gene: TRBJ1-2; V gene: TRBV28; CDR3 protein: CASRADRGGYTF
J gene: TRBJ2-1; V gene: TRBV19; CDR3 protein: CASGAPGQGVNEQFF
J gene: TRBJ1-5; V gene: TRBV7-2; CDR3 protein: CASGGAGSNQPQHF
J gene: TRBJ1-4; V gene: TRBV30; CDR3 protein: CAWSLGAREKLFF
J gene: TRBJ2-1; V gene: TRBV5-1; CDR3 protein: CASSETLSGGEQFF
J gene: TRBJ2-3; V gene: TRBV10-2; CDR3 protein: CASTLQGPDTQYF
J gene: TRBJ1-4; V gene: TRBV5-4; CDR3 protein: CASSSEVWGEKLFF
J gene: TRBJ1-1; V gene: TRBV30; CDR3 protein: CAWSVREMGEAFF
J gene: TRBJ2-7; V gene: TRBV5-1; CDR3 protein: CASSIGTSGSPPYEQYF
J gene: TRBJ1-4; V gene: TRBV30; CDR3 protein: CAWRGQPGEKLFF
J gene: TRBJ1-2; V gene: TRBV6-4; CDR3 protein: CASSTNSRGNYGYTF
J gene: TRBJ2-1; V gene: TRBV27; CDR3 protein: CASSLRTSGRGNEQFF
J gene: TRBJ2-5; V gene: TRBV9; CDR3 protein: CASSVFLAGGQETQYF
J gene: TRBJ2-5; V gene: TRBV4-2; CDR3 protein: CASRLLAGVGETQYF
J gene: TRBJ1-5; V gene: TRBV2; CDR3 protein: CASSVLGQGTGQPQHF
J gene: TRBJ2-5; V gene: TRBV5-1; CDR3 protein: CASSLDPSGGSETQYF
J gene: TRBJ1-2; V gene: TRBV4-1; CDR3 protein: CASSPSGGKTQRSSGGYTF
J gene: TRBJ2-1; V gene: TRBV7-3; CDR3 protein: CASSLGTTLYNEQFF
J gene: TRBJ2-3; V gene: TRBV6-1; CDR3 protein: CASRATGNLRGTQYF